Listed here is a single T cell receptor beta chain. Its target is unknown. Germline values: CDR1 SGHRS, CDR2 YFSETQ. V was pared by 4 bases and J by 3 bases, with 16 bases between. This CDR3 region has 15 residues. Depth targeted 1 in 200,000 to 1 in 1 million T cells, averaging approximately 9.3x coverage per clonotype. Produced via immunoSEQ multiplex PCR; TCRdb's table is partial and in-frame only. The sample carries approximately 57,000 clones, 45% to 70% recorded once. About 2.1 micrograms of genomic DNA (from cryopreserved PBMCs) were used for TCR beta libraries. This record comes from a study of cytotoxic CD8 clonotypes in ibrutinib-treated CLL. Notes on the study in general: Public clonotypes, rarely seen, contracted or held steady on treatment. Clonality (at baseline) was higher than in age-matched healthy donors and tracked circulating CD8+ T-cell counts.

The gene calls are TRBV5-1 and TRBJ2-5; tentatively, D is TRBD2 (7 bases). The TCR sequence derives from a human donor with chronic lymphocytic leukemia. This material consisted of PBMCs, taken after 24 months of ibrutinib treatment. The DNA of the CDR3 is TGCGCCAGCAGCCTCAGGGGAGGGGTGGAAGAGACCCAGTACTTC. This sequence encodes CASSLRGGVEETQYF.